These T cell receptor beta chains were read from a single sample in a study of shared clonotypes between healthy human individuals. TCRdb keeps only in-frame clones here, not all; method: immunoSEQ multiplex PCR. The data contain under 1,100,000 clones, around 74% of them singletons. Sequenced material: memory CD4+ T cells sorted from blood. The receptor source for this set is a man younger than 35 in good health. Each CDR3 is given with its conserved first and last residue. The D gene is left open where the match is weak.

CDR3aa	d_gene	v_gene	j_gene
CASSLFAVTNEKLFF	NA	TRBV7-2	TRBJ1-4
CASTMTGVYGYTF	NA	TRBV6-1	TRBJ1-2
CAYGRSFSSGNTIYF	NA	TRBV7-9	TRBJ1-3
CASSLSRGRGEKLFF	NA	TRBV7-9	TRBJ1-4
CASARAAGGYGEQFF	TRBD2	TRBV2	TRBJ2-1
CASSLGRHNEQFF	NA	TRBV7-2	TRBJ2-1
CASSLGQGDGNQPQHF	NA	TRBV5-1	TRBJ1-5
CASSHGTSGIADEQFF	TRBD2	TRBV7-6	TRBJ2-1
CASSTGQFNTEAFF	TRBD1	TRBV5-8	TRBJ1-1
CASSQGQGNSPLHF	TRBD1	TRBV4-3	TRBJ1-6
CASSSRMNRASGEQYF	NA	TRBV5-4	TRBJ2-7
CASGQGAFGNQPQHF	TRBD1	TRBV6-1	TRBJ1-5
CASSSGQDYEQYF	TRBD1	TRBV7-3	TRBJ2-7
CASSSRDRGYGYTF	TRBD1	TRBV27	TRBJ1-2
CASSLGQGAYEQFF	TRBD1	TRBV5-1	TRBJ2-1
CASSEVHSPLHF	NA	TRBV6-1	TRBJ1-6
CASSQGDRGLELFF	TRBD1	TRBV4-1	TRBJ1-4
CASRNRGRTEAFF	TRBD1	TRBV6-5	TRBJ1-1
CASSSRQGARYGYTF	TRBD1	TRBV7-8	TRBJ1-2
CASSLIRTGDYGYTF	TRBD1	TRBV7-9	TRBJ1-2
CASSVQDSGANVLTF	NA	TRBV6-1	TRBJ2-6
CASSFDGPSTDTQYF	NA	TRBV5-1	TRBJ2-3
CASTYFGQGAYGYTF	TRBD1	TRBV7-2	TRBJ1-2
CASSSLQGRKTEAFF	TRBD1	TRBV11-2	TRBJ1-1
CASSKRRTSYGYTF	NA	TRBV21-1	TRBJ1-2
CASSPLAFTGELFF	NA	TRBV10-2	TRBJ2-2
CASKDRYGYTF	NA	TRBV19	TRBJ1-2
CASRSRPSLWDSLIQETQYF	NA	TRBV7-8	TRBJ2-5
CASSLAGTSGGAQYF	TRBD2	TRBV7-2	TRBJ2-5
CASSPSKNRGPANEKLFF	TRBD1	TRBV18	TRBJ1-4
CASSLPRGGSDYGYTF	NA	TRBV13	TRBJ1-2
CASSLALDTDTQYF	NA	TRBV5-1	TRBJ2-3
CASSSYLGTNEKLFF	NA	TRBV7-9	TRBJ1-4
CASSPDSGSYNEQFF	NA	TRBV7-9	TRBJ2-1
CASSAGTSWTDTQYF	TRBD2	TRBV5-1	TRBJ2-3
CASSWGTETQYF	TRBD1	TRBV28	TRBJ2-3
CASKKGVGTGELFF	NA	TRBV2	TRBJ2-2
CASSLYSPAQYEQFF	NA	TRBV11-3	TRBJ2-1
CASSPRGGFNYEQYF	TRBD2	TRBV14	TRBJ2-7
CASSPRTTRGSTEAFF	NA	TRBV25-1	TRBJ1-1
CASKLDSGNTIYF	NA	TRBV2	TRBJ1-3
CAWSTGGKTYEQYF	NA	TRBV30	TRBJ2-7
CASSLAAGQGNTIYF	TRBD1	TRBV5-1	TRBJ1-3
CASSESSPQQETQYF	NA	TRBV6-1	TRBJ2-5
CASRVNLDSNQPQHF	NA	TRBV19	TRBJ1-5
CASSSNTGYEQYF	NA	TRBV5-4	TRBJ2-7
CAISGDEAGYTF	NA	TRBV10-3	TRBJ1-2
CASSVTGGTNEQFF	TRBD1	TRBV19	TRBJ2-1
CASSLEDRDYFEQYF	TRBD1	TRBV7-9	TRBJ2-7
CASSPTGGGKVPLFF	TRBD1	TRBV5-6	TRBJ1-4
CASRATGSGYTF	TRBD1	TRBV7-9	TRBJ1-2